A selection of T cell receptor beta chains follows, all from one sample in a study of metastatic and nonmetastatic thyroid tumors. TCRdb reanalyzed the PCR reads with MiXCR. The data contain 35,000 to 50,000 clones, 13% of them singletons. The specimen sequenced was blood. These receptors were obtained from a female donor with papillary thyroid cancer or a benign thyroid nodule (not recorded which). Some clones in this sample may be carry-over from other donors' samples. Both conserved end residues are part of each CDR3.

V gene	J gene	CDR3 protein
TRBV4-1	TRBJ2-4	CASSRMTGPLALGTKNIQYF
TRBV6-1	TRBJ2-7	CASSERGLAFYEQYF
TRBV5-1	TRBJ2-1	CASSKLTRGNEQFF
TRBV12-3/TRBV12-4	TRBJ2-7	CASSDVGGIEEQYF
TRBV24-1	TRBJ1-2	CATSAAGGRGYTF
TRBV20-1	TRBJ1-1	CSGSEDTEAFF
TRBV28	TRBJ2-3	CASSFRLVDPEALDTQYF
TRBV5-1	TRBJ1-1	CASSGGTGMNTEAFF
TRBV19	TRBJ1-1	CASSTAGGGGGFRESF
TRBV9	TRBJ2-5	CASSVGGSEETQYF
TRBV20-1	TRBJ2-3	CSASNPGQGTDTQYF
TRBV28	TRBJ2-7	CASSRAADYEQYF
TRBV4-3	TRBJ2-1	CASSQAPPSGRSYHEQFF
TRBV2	TRBJ2-7	CASSEYPTGLVYEQYF
TRBV5-1	TRBJ2-1	CASSHLTAYGNEQFF
TRBV4-1	TRBJ2-7	CASSHYPGQGAYEQYF
TRBV7-9	TRBJ1-2	CASTTGGVHGYTF
TRBV6-1	TRBJ1-5	CASRQVSNQPQHF
TRBV28	TRBJ2-5	CASSFYFEAQHF
TRBV28	TRBJ1-2	CASSFRYSTGGYTF
TRBV11-1	TRBJ2-6	CASSTADRVTGANVLTF
TRBV6-2/TRBV6-3	TRBJ2-1	CAISDSYNEQFF
TRBV29-1	TRBJ2-2	CSGGTPWELFF